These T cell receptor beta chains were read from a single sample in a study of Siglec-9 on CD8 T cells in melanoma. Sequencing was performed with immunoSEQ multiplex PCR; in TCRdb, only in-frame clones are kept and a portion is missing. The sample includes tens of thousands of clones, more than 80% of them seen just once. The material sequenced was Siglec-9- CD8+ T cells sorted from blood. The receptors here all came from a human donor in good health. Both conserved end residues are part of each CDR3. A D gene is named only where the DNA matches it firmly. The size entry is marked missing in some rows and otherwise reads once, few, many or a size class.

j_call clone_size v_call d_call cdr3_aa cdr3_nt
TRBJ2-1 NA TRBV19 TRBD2 CATAGENNEQFF TGTGCCACCGCGGGGGAAAACAATGAGCAGTTCTTC
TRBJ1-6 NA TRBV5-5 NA CASSLFGQISYNSPLHF TGTGCCAGCAGCTTGTTTGGGCAGATAAGCTATAATTCACCCCTCCACTTT
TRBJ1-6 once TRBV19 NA CASSIEPGLINSPLHF TGTGCCAGTAGTATAGAGCCAGGATTAATTAATTCACCCCTCCACTTT
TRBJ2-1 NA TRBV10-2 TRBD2 CASSEIAGGLDEQFF TGCGCCAGCAGTGAGATAGCGGGGGGGTTAGATGAGCAGTTCTTC
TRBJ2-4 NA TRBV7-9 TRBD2 CASSLTGGPAKNIQYF TGTGCCAGCAGCTTAACGGGAGGGCCTGCCAAAAACATTCAGTACTTC
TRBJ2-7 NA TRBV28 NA CASSPGLWGSSYEQYF TGTGCCAGCAGTCCAGGCCTCTGGGGCAGCTCCTACGAGCAGTACTTC
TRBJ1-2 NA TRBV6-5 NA CASSYPGNYGYTF TGTGCCAGCAGTTACCCAGGGAACTATGGCTACACCTTC
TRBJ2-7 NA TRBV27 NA CASSPSGGYEQYF TGTGCCAGCAGCCCATCAGGCGGATACGAGCAGTACTTC
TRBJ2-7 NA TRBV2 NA CASSERGEQYF TGTGCCAGCAGTGAACGGGGGGAGCAGTACTTC
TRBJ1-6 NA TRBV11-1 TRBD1 CASSLGRTGLPSRNSPLHF TGTGCCAGCAGCTTAGGTCGGACAGGCCTCCCTAGCCGGAATTCACCCCTCCACTTT
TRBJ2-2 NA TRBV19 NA CAIDLEDTGELFF TGTGCCATTGACCTCGAAGATACCGGGGAGCTGTTTTTT
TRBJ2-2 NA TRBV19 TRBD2 CASTSGGAGELFF TGTGCCAGCACTAGTGGGGGGGCCGGGGAGCTGTTTTTT
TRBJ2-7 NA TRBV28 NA CASSTRQGPYEQYF TGTGCCAGCAGTACCAGGCAGGGCCCCTACGAGCAGTACTTC
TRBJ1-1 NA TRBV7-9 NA CASSLAGDNTEAFF TGTGCCAGCAGCTTAGCGGGAGATAACACTGAAGCTTTCTTT
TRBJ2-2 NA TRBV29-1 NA CSVEDRRQSYTGELFF TGCAGCGTTGAAGATCGCCGGCAGTCCTACACCGGGGAGCTGTTTTTT
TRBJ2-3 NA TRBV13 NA CASGGEGTDTQYF TGTGCCTCGGGTGGGGAAGGCACAGATACGCAGTATTTT
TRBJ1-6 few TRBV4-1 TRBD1 CASSQGTRQGNSPLHF TGCGCCAGCAGCCAAGGAACGAGACAGGGGAATTCACCCCTCCACTTT
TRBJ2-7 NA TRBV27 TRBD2 CASSSSGGSSYEQYF TGTGCCAGCAGTTCGAGCGGGGGGAGCTCCTACGAGCAGTACTTC
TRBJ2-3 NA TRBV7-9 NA CASSSPVSSTDTQYF TGTGCCAGCAGCTCGCCCGTTTCTAGCACAGATACGCAGTATTTT
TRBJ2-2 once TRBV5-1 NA CASSLFLRTGSVTGELFF TGCGCCAGCAGCTTGTTTCTTCGAACGGGGAGCGTGACCGGGGAGCTGTTTTTT
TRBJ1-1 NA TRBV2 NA CASSEGLDTEAFF TGTGCCAGCAGTGAGGGTCTCGACACTGAAGCTTTCTTT
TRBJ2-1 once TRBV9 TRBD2 CASSAPLAGASYNEQFF TGTGCCAGCAGCGCTCCATTAGCGGGGGCATCCTACAATGAGCAGTTCTTC
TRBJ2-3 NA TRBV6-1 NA CASSEAQGGDTQYF TGTGCCAGCAGTGAAGCACAGGGGGGGGATACGCAGTATTTT
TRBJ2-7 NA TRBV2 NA CASSEGAGRSYEQYF TGTGCCAGCAGTGAAGGCGCAGGGCGCTCCTACGAGCAGTACTTC
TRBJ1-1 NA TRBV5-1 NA CASSLSAGNEAFF TGCGCCAGCAGCTTGTCGGCGGGGAATGAAGCTTTCTTT
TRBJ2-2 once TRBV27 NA CASSLSPAAIGNTGELFF TGTGCCAGCAGTTTATCCCCGGCCGCTATAGGGAACACCGGGGAGCTGTTTTTT
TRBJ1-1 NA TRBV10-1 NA CASSEVVGGPEWMNTEAFF TGCGCCAGCAGTGAGGTTGTAGGCGGCCCAGAGTGGATGAACACTGAAGCTTTCTTT
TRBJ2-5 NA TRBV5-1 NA CASSTSGRRETQYF TGCGCCAGCAGCACCTCTGGGAGGCGCGAGACCCAGTACTTC
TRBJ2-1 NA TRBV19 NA CASRATVEQFF TGTGCCAGTAGGGCGACGGTAGAGCAGTTCTTC
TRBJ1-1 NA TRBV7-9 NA CAVLKGNTEAFF TGTGCCGTCCTGAAGGGGAACACTGAAGCTTTCTTT
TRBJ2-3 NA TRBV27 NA CASSLVSALADTQYF TGTGCCAGCAGTTTGGTCTCCGCCCTGGCAGATACGCAGTATTTT
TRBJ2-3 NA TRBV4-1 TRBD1 CASSLEGGKDTQYF TGCGCCAGCAGCTTAGAAGGGGGCAAGGATACGCAGTATTTT
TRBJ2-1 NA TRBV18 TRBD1 CASSPPSPLEDRYNEQFF TGTGCCAGCTCACCACCGTCGCCGTTGGAGGACAGGTACAATGAGCAGTTCTTC
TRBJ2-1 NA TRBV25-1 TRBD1 CASSADRVYNEQFF TGTGCCAGCAGTGCGGACAGGGTGTACAATGAGCAGTTCTTC
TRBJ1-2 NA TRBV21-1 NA CASSKDNYGYTF TGTGCCAGCAGCAAAGACAACTATGGCTACACCTTC
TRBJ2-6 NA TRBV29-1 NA CSVGGSSGSGANVLTF TGCAGCGTCGGGGGCAGTTCTGGCTCTGGGGCCAACGTCCTGACTTTC
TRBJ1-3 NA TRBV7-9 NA CASSFLRGHSGNTIYF TGTGCCAGCAGCTTTCTCAGGGGCCACTCTGGAAACACCATATATTTT
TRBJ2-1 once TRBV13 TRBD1 CASSLGRDRVREQFF TGTGCCAGCAGCTTAGGTCGGGACAGGGTTCGCGAGCAGTTCTTC
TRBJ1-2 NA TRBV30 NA CAWRTSNYGYTF TGTGCCTGGAGGACTTCTAACTATGGCTACACCTTC
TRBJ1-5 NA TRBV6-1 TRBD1 CASSEMGTGSLHF TGTGCCAGCAGTGAAATGGGGACAGGATCACTACATTTT
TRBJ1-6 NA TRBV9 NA CASSVEGRGNSPLHF TGTGCCAGCAGCGTAGAGGGCAGAGGAAATTCACCCCTCCACTTT
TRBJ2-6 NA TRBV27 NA CASRFTGPSGANVLTF TGTGCCAGCAGATTTACAGGGCCCTCTGGGGCCAACGTCCTGACTTTC
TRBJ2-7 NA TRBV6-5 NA CASRLRGGRGEQYF TGTGCCAGCCGACTAAGGGGGGGACGGGGCGAGCAGTACTTC
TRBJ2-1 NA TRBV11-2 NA CASSLGGRRFGNEQFF TGTGCCAGCAGCTTAGGAGGTCGCCGCTTCGGCAATGAGCAGTTCTTC
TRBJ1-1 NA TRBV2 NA CASSYNEAFF TGTGCCAGCTCCTACAATGAAGCTTTCTTT
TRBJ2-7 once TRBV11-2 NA CASSLVRSSEQYF TGTGCCAGCAGCTTAGTTCGTAGTTCCGAGCAGTACTTC
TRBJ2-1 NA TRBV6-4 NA CASSDSWGRGINEQFF TGTGCCAGCAGTGACTCGTGGGGGCGCGGTATAAATGAGCAGTTCTTC
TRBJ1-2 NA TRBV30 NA CAWTYPGMYYGYTF TGTGCCTGGACTTACCCAGGGATGTACTATGGCTACACCTTC
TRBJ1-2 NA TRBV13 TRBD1 CASSSRDSPNYGYTF TGTGCCAGCAGCTCCCGGGACAGCCCTAACTATGGCTACACCTTC